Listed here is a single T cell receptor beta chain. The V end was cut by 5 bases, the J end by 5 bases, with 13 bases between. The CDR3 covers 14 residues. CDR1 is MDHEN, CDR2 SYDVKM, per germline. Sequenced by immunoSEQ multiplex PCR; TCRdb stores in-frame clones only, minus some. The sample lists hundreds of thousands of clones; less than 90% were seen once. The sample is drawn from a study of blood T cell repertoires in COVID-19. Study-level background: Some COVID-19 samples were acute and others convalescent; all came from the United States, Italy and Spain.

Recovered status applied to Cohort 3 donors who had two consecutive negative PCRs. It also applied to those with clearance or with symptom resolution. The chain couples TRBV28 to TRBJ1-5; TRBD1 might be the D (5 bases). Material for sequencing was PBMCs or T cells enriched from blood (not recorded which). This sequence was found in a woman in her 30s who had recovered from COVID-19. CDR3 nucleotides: TGTGCCAGCAGTCCCGACAGTAAACATCAGCCCCAGCATTTT. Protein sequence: CASSPDSKHQPQHF. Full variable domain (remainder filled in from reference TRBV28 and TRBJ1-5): DVKVTQSSRYLVKRTGEKVFLECVQDMDHENMFWYRQDPGLGLRLIYFSYDVKMKEKGDIPEGYSVSREKKERFSLILESASTNQTSMYLCASSPDSKHQPQHFGDGTRLSIL.